This T cell receptor (beta chain) was sequenced in a study of blood T cell repertoires in COVID-19. Germline V gene sequence: CDR1 KGHDR, CDR2 SFDVKD. Trimming took off 5 bases at V and 3 bases at J, with 16 bases between the two ends. The CDR3 has 16 residues. Clones were sequenced by immunoSEQ multiplex PCR, and TCRdb holds only the in-frame ones, with some missing. The repertoire holds 380,000 or so clones, with 70% to 90% as singletons. Input material: peripheral blood. V usage is TRBV24-1 and J usage is TRBJ2-1, with TRBD2 as a possible D gene (5 bases). The sequence came from a woman aged 60 to 75 with COVID-19, enrolled during active disease. The CDR3 spells CATSGRTGSGYNEQFF. In nucleotides, the CDR3 is TGTGCCACCAGTGGACGAACGGGATCCGGCTACAATGAGCAGTTCTTC.